Listed below are T cell receptor beta chains from one sample, sequenced in a study of T cells in narcolepsy. Measured with immunoSEQ multiplex PCR; TCRdb has only the in-frame clones, and not every one. Of approximately 30,000 clones in the sample, 75% to 85% were seen once. The sequenced sample consisted of CD45RA- memory CD4+ T cells from PBMCs. These receptor sequences come from a human donor with narcolepsy. Each CDR3 is given with its conserved first and last residue. D genes are given only for firm matches. The size of a clone is reported for some rows only, either as once, few or many, or as a class for expanded clones.

TRBV7-7,TRBJ2-5,.,13,once,CASSPMGQETQYF,TGTGCCAGCAGCCCCATGGGGCAAGAGACCCAGTACTTC
TRBV9,TRBJ2-7,.,14,.,CASSVDWSSYEQYF,TGTGCCAGCAGCGTGGACTGGAGCTCCTACGAGCAGTACTTC
TRBV7-7,TRBJ2-7,TRBD2,18,.,CASTAIAGGLKFYYEQYF,TGTGCCAGCACCGCAATAGCGGGGGGCCTTAAATTCTACTACGAGCAGTACTTC
TRBV5-4,TRBJ1-2,.,14,.,CASSLMRDGYGYTF,TGTGCCAGCAGCTTAATGAGGGACGGGTATGGCTACACCTTC
TRBV6-1,TRBJ2-7,TRBD2,13,.,CATFSGGEYEQYF,TGTGCCACCTTTAGCGGGGGGGAATACGAGCAGTACTTC
TRBV4-1,TRBJ2-2,.,13,.,CASSQDPTGELFF,TGCGCCAGCAGCCAAGATCCCACCGGGGAGCTGTTTTTT
TRBV6-5,TRBJ2-7,TRBD2,13,few,CASLERGFSEQYF,TGTGCCAGCCTAGAGCGGGGGTTCTCCGAGCAGTACTTC
TRBV7-2,TRBJ2-2,.,14,.,CASSLTRSTGELFF,TGTGCCAGCAGCCTCACTAGGTCCACCGGGGAGCTGTTTTTT
TRBV7-2,TRBJ2-5,TRBD2,15,.,CASSLAGGYQETQYF,TGTGCCAGCAGTTTAGCGGGGGGTTACCAAGAGACCCAGTACTTC
TRBV7-8,TRBJ2-2,.,13,few,CASSPLRAGELFF,TGTGCCAGCAGCCCACTTAGGGCCGGGGAGCTGTTTTTT
TRBV4-1,TRBJ2-7,TRBD2,18,once,CASSPSRLAGGLTYEQYF,TGCGCCAGCAGCCCCAGTCGGTTAGCGGGGGGCCTGACCTACGAGCAGTACTTC
TRBV6-5,TRBJ2-7,TRBD2,15,.,CASSYDLSGGLEQYF,TGTGCCAGCAGTTATGACTTGAGCGGGGGCTTGGAGCAGTACTTC
TRBV5-5,TRBJ1-2,.,12,.,CASSLENYGYTF,TGTGCCAGCAGCTTGGAAAACTATGGCTACACCTTC
TRBV11-3,TRBJ2-5,.,15,.,CASSQPRGAQETQYF,TGTGCCAGCAGCCAACCACGGGGGGCCCAAGAGACCCAGTACTTC
TRBV6-1,TRBJ2-7,TRBD1,14,.,CASRLGTGGYEQYF,TGTGCCAGCAGGCTCGGTACAGGGGGCTACGAGCAGTACTTC
TRBV10-3,TRBJ2-6,.,14,.,CAITGVAGANVLTF,TGTGCCATCACCGGGGTCGCTGGGGCCAACGTCCTGACTTTC
TRBV5-6,TRBJ2-7,.,13,.,CASSLVQNYEQYF,TGTGCCAGCAGCTTGGTACAGAACTACGAGCAGTACTTC
TRBV5-1,TRBJ1-1,.,15,.,CASSFHRVPDTEAFF,TGCGCCAGCAGCTTCCACAGGGTACCTGACACTGAAGCTTTCTTT
TRBV2,TRBJ2-5,TRBD1,15,.,CASSEIRTGTETQYF,TGTGCCAGCAGTGAAATACGGACAGGGACAGAGACCCAGTACTTC
TRBV4-1,TRBJ2-7,TRBD1,14,few,CASSPDRGKYEQYF,TGCGCCAGCAGCCCGGACAGGGGAAAATACGAGCAGTACTTC
TRBV7-8,TRBJ2-3,.,13,once,CASSFQPRDTQYF,TGTGCCAGCAGCTTCCAGCCCCGGGATACGCAGTATTTT
TRBV6-1,TRBJ1-5,TRBD1,14,.,CASIRQGGNQPQHF,TGTGCCAGCATCCGACAGGGTGGCAATCAGCCCCAGCATTTT
TRBV14,TRBJ1-6,.,14,once,CASSQEGFGSPLHF,TGTGCCAGCAGCCAAGAAGGGTTTGGTTCACCCCTCCACTTT
TRBV5-4,TRBJ2-2,.,15,once,CASRLDRVNTGELFF,TGTGCCAGCAGACTGGACAGAGTCAACACCGGGGAGCTGTTTTTT
TRBV30,TRBJ1-6,.,14,.,CAWSVSGSNSPLHF,TGTGCCTGGAGTGTTTCAGGGTCTAATTCACCCCTCCACTTT
TRBV5-1,TRBJ1-1,TRBD1,13,.,CASSLRTGLETFF,TGCGCCAGCAGCTTAAGGACAGGACTGGAAACTTTCTTT
TRBV6-1,TRBJ2-3,TRBD2,15,.,CASSWTSGTVGTQYF,TGTGCCAGCAGCTGGACTAGCGGGACCGTCGGTACGCAGTATTTT